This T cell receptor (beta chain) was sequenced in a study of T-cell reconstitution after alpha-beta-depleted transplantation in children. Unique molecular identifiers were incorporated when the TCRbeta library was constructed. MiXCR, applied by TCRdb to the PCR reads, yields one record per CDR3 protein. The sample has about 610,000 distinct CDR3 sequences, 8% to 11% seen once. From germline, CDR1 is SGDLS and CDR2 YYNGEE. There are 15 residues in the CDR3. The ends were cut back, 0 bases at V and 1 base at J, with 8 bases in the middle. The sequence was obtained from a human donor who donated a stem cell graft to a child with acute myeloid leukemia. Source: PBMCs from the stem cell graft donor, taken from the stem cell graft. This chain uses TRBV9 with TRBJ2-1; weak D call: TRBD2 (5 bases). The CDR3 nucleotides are TGTGCCAGCAGCGTAGCTACGGGGTCCTACAATGAGCAGTTCTTC. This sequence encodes CASSVATGSYNEQFF. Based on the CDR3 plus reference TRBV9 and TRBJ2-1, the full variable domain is DSGVTQTPKHLITATGQRVTLRCSPRSGDLSVYWYQQSLDQGLQFLIQYYNGEERAKGNILERFSAQQFPDLHSELNLSSLELGDSALYFCASSVATGSYNEQFFGPGTRLTVL.